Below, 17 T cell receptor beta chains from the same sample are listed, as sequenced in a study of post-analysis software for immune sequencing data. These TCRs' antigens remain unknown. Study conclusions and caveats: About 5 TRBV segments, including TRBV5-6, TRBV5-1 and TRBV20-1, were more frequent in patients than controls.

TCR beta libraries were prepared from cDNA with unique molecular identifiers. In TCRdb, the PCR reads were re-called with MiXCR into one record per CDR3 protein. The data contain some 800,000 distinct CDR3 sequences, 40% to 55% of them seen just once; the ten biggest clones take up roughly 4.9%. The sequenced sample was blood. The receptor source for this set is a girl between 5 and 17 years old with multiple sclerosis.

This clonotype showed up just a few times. CDR3 in DNA: TGTGCCAGCAGTTACTCGACTACAGGGAACTACGAGCAGTACTTC. Protein: CASSYSTTGNYEQYF. This chain links TRBV6-5 with TRBJ2-7; tentatively, D is TRBD1 (6 bases). Looked up from germline, CDR1 is MNHEY and CDR2 is SVGAGI. Trimming removed 0 bases at V and 3 bases at J, with 12 bases between. The CDR3 extends over 15 amino acids.

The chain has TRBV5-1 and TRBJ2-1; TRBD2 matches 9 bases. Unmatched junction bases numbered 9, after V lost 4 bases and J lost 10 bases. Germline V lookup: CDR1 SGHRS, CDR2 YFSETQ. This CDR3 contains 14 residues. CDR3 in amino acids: CASSLRLADGEQFF. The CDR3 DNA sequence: TGCGCCAGCAGCCTCCGACTAGCGGATGGGGAGCAGTTCTTC.

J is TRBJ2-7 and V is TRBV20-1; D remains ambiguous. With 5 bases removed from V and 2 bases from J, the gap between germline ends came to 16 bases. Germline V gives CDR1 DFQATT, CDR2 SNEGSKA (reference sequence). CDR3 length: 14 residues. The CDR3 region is CSAQLSGRTYEQYF. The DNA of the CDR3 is TGCAGTGCTCAACTGTCGGGTCGAACCTACGAGCAGTACTTC.

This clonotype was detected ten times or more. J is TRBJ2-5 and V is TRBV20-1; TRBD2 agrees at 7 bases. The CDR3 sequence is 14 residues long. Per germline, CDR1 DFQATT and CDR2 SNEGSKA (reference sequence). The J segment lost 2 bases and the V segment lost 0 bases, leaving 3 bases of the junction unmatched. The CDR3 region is CSARDGREQETQYF. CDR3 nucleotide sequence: TGCAGTGCTAGAGATGGGCGGGAGCAAGAGACCCAGTACTTC.

CDR3 protein: CASSYSMGTLQNNEQFF. CDR3 coding DNA: TGTGCCAGCAGTTACTCGATGGGGACACTTCAAAACAATGAGCAGTTCTTC. The chain recombines TRBV6-5 with TRBJ2-1; maybe TRBD1 (6 bases). V was shortened by 0 bases and J by 5 bases, with 17 bases between the two germline ends. This CDR3 contains 17 residues. Germline V gene lookup returns CDR1 MNHEY and CDR2 SVGAGI.

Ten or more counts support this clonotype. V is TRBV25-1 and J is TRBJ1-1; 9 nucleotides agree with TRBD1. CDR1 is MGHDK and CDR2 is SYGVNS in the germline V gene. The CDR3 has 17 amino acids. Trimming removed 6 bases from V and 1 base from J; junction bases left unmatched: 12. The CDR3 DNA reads TGTGCCAGCAGGCCCAGGGGCCTACAGGGGGCGAACACTGAAGCTTTCTTT. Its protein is CASRPRGLQGANTEAFF.

The CDR3 protein is CASSSRQGRNTEAFF. CDR3 coding DNA: TGTGCCAGCAGTTCCAGACAGGGCCGGAACACTGAAGCTTTCTTT. This chain links TRBV27 with TRBJ1-1, with 7 bases aligning to TRBD1. CDR1 is MNHEY, CDR2 SMNVEV, per germline (reference sequence). This CDR3 region has 15 residues. V gave up 4 bases and J gave up 1 base; unmatched junction bases: 6.

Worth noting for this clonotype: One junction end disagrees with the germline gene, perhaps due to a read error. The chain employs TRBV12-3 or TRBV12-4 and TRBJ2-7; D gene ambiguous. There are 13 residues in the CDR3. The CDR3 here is CVSREQSSYEQYF. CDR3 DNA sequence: TGTGTCAGCAGAGAACAGAGCTCCTACGAGCAGTACTTC.

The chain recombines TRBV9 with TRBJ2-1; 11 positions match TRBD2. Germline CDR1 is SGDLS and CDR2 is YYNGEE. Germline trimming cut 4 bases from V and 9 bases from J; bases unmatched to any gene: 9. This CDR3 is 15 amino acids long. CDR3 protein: CASSISGRGAGEQFF. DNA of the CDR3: TGTGCCAGCAGCATTAGCGGGAGGGGAGCAGGTGAGCAGTTCTTC. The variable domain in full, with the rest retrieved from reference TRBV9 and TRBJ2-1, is DSGVTQTPKHLITATGQRVTLRCSPRSGDLSVYWYQQSLDQGLQFLIQYYNGEERAKGNILERFSAQQFPDLHSELNLSSLELGDSALYFCASSISGRGAGEQFFGPGTRLTVL.

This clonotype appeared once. This CDR3 reads CASSLTIIRTDNEQFF. In nucleotides, the CDR3 is TGTGCCAGCAGTTTAACCATTATTAGGACGGACAATGAGCAGTTCTTC. The chain joins TRBV28 to TRBJ2-1, with D unresolved. Germline-derived CDR1 and CDR2 are MDHEN and SYDVKM. The CDR3 covers 16 residues. Trimming removed 2 bases at V and 5 bases at J, with 16 bases between. Looking up the rest from reference TRBV28 and TRBJ2-1 gives the full variable domain: DVKVTQSSRYLVKRTGEKVFLECVQDMDHENMFWYRQDPGLGLRLIYFSYDVKMKEKGDIPEGYSVSREKKERFSLILESASTNQTSMYLCASSLTIIRTDNEQFFGPGTRLTVL.

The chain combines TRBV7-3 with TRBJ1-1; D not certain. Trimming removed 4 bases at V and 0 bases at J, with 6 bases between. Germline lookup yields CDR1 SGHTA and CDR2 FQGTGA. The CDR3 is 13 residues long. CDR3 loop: CASSSTLNTEAFF. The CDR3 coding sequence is TGTGCCAGCAGCTCTACACTGAACACTGAAGCTTTCTTT.

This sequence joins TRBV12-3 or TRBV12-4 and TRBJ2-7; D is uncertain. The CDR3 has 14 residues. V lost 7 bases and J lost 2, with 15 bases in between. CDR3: CASTVTRGTYEQYF. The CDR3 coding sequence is TGTGCCAGCACGGTGACACGAGGAACCTACGAGCAGTACTTC.

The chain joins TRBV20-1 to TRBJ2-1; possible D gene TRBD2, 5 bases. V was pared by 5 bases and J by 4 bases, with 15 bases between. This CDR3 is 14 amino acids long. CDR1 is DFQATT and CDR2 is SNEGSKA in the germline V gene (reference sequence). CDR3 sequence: CSAVTTTPYNEQFF. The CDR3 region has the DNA TGCAGTGCTGTAACGACTACACCTTACAATGAGCAGTTCTTC.

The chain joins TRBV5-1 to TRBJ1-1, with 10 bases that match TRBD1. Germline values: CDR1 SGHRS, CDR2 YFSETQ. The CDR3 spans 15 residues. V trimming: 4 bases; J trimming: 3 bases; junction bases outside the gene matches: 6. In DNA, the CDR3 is TGCGCCAGCAGCCTGTCCGGGACAGGGGACACTGAAGCTTTCTTT. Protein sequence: CASSLSGTGDTEAFF.

For the CDR3, the DNA is TGTGCCAGCAGTTTAAGGGGCAGATCGAACACTGAAGCTTTCTTT. Translated, it gives CASSLRGRSNTEAFF. V gene TRBV27 combines with J gene TRBJ1-1, with a weak D call TRBD1 (5 bases). The V gene's germline CDR1 is MNHEY and CDR2 SMNVEV (reference sequence). The CDR3 length is 15 residues. Trimming removed 2 bases from V and 1 base from J, with 11 bases in between.

The DNA of the CDR3 is TGTGCCTGGAGGGGTCGCGGCTACACCTTC. Translating it yields CAWRGRGYTF. J is TRBJ1-2 and V is TRBV30, with D hard to call. The CDR3 consists of 10 residues. The V and J ends lost 3 bases and 8 bases respectively, with 7 bases between them. Germline V gives CDR1 GTSNPN, CDR2 SVGIG (reference sequence). Together with reference TRBV30 and TRBJ1-2, the CDR3 gives the full variable domain: SQTIHQWPATLVQPVGSPLSLECTVEGTSNPNLYWYRQAAGRGLQLLFYSVGIGQISSEVPQNLSASRPQDRQFILSSKKLLLSDSGFYLCAWRGRGYTFGSGTRLTVV.

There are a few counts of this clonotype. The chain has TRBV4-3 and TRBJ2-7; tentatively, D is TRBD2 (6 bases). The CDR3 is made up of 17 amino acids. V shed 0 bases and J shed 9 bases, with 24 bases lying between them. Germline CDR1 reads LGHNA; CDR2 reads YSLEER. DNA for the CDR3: TGCGCCAGCAGCCAAGATAGGGGCACGTTGGCCGAGACTAGGCAGTACTTC. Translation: CASSQDRGTLAETRQYF.